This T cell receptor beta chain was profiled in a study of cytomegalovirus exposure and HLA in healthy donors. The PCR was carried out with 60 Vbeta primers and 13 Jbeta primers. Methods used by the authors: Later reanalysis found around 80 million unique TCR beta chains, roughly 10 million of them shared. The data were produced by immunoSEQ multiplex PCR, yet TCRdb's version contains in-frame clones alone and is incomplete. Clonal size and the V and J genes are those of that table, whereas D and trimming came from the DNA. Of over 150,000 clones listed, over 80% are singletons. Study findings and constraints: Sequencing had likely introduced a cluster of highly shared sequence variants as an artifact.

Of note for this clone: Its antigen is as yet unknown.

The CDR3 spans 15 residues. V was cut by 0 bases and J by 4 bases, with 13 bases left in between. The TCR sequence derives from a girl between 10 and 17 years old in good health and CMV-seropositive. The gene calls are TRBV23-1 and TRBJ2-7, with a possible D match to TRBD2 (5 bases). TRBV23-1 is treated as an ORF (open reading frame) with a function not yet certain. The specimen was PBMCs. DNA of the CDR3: TGCGCCAGCAGTCAATCGAAGAGGGAAGCATACGAGCAGTACTTC. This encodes CASSQSKREAYEQYF.